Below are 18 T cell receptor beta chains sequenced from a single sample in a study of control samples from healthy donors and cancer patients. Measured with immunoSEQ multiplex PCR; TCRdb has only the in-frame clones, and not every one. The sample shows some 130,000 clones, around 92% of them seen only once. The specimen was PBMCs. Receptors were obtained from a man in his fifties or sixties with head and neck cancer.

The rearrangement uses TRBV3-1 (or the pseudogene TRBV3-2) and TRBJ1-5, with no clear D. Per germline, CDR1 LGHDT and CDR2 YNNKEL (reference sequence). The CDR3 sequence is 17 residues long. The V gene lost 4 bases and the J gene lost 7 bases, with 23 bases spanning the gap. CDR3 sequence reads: CASSREVFGSARQPQHF. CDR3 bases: TGTGCCAGCAGCCGGGAGGTGTTCGGCTCTGCTCGGCAGCCCCAGCATTTT.

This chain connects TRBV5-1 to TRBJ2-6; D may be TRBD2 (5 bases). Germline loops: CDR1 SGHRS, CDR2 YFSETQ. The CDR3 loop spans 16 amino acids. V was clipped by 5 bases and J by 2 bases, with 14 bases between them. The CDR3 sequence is CASSSSPGTGANVLTF. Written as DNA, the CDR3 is TGCGCCAGCAGTTCTTCCCCGGGAACTGGGGCCAACGTCCTGACTTTC.

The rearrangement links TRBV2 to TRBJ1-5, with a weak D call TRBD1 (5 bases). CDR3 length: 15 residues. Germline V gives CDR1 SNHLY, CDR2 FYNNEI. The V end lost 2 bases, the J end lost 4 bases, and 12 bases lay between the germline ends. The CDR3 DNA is TGTGCCAGCAGTGAATTACGGGGGGGTAATCAGCCCCAGCATTTT. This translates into CASSELRGGNQPQHF.

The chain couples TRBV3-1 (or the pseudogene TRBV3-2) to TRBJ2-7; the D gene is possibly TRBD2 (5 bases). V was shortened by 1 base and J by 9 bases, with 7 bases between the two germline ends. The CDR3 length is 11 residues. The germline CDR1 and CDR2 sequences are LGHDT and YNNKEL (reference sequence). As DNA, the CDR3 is TGTGCCAGCAGCCAAGGGAGCGGGCAGTACTTC. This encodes CASSQGSGQYF.

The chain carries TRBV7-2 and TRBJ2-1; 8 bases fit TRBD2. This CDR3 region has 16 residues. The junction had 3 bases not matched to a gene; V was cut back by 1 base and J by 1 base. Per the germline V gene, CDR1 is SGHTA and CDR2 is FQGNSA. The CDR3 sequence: CASSLEASGSYNEQFF. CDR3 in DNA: TGTGCCAGCAGCTTAGAGGCTAGCGGGTCCTACAATGAGCAGTTCTTC.

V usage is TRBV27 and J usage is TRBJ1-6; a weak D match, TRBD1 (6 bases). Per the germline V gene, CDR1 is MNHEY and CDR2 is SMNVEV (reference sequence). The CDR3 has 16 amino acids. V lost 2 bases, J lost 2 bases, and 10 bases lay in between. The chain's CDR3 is CASSLGGGPYNSPLHF. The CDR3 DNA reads TGTGCCAGCAGTTTAGGTGGGGGCCCCTATAATTCACCCCTCCACTTT.

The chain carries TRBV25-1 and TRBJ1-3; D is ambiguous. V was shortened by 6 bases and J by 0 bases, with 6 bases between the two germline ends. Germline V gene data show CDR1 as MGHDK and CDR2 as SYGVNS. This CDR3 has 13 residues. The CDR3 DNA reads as TGTGCCAGCAGGCCAATCTCTGGAAACACCATATATTTT. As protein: CASRPISGNTIYF.

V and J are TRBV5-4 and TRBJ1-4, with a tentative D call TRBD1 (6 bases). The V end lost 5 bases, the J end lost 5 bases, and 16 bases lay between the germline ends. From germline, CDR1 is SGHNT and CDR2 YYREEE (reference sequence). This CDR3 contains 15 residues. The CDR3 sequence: CASSLKQGGNEKLFF. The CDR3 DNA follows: TGTGCCAGCAGTTTGAAACAGGGTGGGAATGAAAAACTGTTTTTT.

In nucleotides, the CDR3 is TGTGCCAGCAGTGTCCCGGGAGATTACGAGCAGTACTTC. Translated, it gives CASSVPGDYEQYF. The V call is TRBV25-1, the J call TRBJ2-7; D might be TRBD2 (6 bases). Germline values: CDR1 MGHDK, CDR2 SYGVNS. The CDR3 spans 13 residues. V was shortened by 4 bases and J by 4 bases, with 11 bases between the two germline ends.

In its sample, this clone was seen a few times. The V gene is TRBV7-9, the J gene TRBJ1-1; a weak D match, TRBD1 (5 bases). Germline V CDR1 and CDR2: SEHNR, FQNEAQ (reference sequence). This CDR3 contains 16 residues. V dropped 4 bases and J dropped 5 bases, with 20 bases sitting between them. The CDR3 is CASSSPGPRAGTEAFF. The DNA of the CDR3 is TGTGCCAGCAGCTCCCCGGGACCGCGAGCGGGGACTGAAGCTTTCTTT.

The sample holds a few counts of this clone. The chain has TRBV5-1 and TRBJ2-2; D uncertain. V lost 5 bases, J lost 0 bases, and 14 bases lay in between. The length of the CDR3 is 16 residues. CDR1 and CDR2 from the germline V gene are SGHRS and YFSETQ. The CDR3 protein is CASSPFGRSNTGELFF. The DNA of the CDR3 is TGCGCCAGCAGTCCATTCGGTCGGTCGAACACCGGGGAGCTGTTTTTT. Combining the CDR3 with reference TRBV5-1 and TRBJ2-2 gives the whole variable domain KAGVTQTPRYLIKTRGQQVTLSCSPISGHRSVSWYQQTPGQGLQFLFEYFSETQRNKGNFPGRFSGRQFSNSRSEMNVSTLELGDSALYLCASSPFGRSNTGELFFGEGSRLTVL.

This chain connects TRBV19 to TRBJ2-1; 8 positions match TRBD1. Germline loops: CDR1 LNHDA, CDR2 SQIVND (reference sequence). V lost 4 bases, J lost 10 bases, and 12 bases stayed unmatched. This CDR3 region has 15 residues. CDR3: CASSRPGQERWEQFF. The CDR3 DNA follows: TGTGCCAGTAGTAGACCGGGACAGGAGAGGTGGGAGCAGTTCTTC.

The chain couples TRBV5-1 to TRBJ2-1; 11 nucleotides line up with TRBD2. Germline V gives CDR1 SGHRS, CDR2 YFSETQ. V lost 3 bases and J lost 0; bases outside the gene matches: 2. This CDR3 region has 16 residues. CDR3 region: CASSSSGRSSYNEQFF. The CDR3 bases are TGCGCCAGCAGCTCTAGCGGGAGGAGCTCCTACAATGAGCAGTTCTTC.

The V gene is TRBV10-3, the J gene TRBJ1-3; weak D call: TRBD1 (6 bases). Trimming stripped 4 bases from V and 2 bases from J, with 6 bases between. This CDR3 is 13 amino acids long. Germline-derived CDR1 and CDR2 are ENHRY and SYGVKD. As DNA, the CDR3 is TGTGCCATCAGTGCAGGGGCTGGAAACACCATATATTTT. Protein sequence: CAISAGAGNTIYF.

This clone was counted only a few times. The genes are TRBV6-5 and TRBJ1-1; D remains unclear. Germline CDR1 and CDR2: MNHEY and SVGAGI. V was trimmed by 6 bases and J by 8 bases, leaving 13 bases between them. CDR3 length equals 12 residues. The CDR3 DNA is TGTGCCAGCAGCCCCGGGAGGGTCGAAGCTTTCTTT. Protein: CASSPGRVEAFF.

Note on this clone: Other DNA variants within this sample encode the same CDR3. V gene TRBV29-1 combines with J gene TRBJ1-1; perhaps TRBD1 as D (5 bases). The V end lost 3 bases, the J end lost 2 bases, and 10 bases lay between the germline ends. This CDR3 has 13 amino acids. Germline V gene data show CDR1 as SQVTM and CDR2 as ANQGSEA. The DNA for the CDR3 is TGCAGCGTTGAGGGGACCGAAAACACTGAAGCTTTCTTT. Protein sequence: CSVEGTENTEAFF.

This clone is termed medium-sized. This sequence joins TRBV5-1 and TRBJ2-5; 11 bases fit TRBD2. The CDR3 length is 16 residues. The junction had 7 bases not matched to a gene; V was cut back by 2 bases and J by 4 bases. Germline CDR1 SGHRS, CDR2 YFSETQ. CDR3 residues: CASSFLPSGGPETQYF. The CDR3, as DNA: TGCGCCAGCAGCTTCTTGCCTAGCGGGGGGCCAGAGACCCAGTACTTC.

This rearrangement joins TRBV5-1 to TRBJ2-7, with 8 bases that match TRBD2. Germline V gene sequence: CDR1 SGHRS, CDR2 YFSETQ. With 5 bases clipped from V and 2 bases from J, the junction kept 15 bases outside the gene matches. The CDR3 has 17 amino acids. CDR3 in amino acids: CASSSSGAGELPYEQYF. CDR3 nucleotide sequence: TGCGCCAGCAGTAGTAGTGGAGCGGGAGAACTCCCCTACGAGCAGTACTTC.